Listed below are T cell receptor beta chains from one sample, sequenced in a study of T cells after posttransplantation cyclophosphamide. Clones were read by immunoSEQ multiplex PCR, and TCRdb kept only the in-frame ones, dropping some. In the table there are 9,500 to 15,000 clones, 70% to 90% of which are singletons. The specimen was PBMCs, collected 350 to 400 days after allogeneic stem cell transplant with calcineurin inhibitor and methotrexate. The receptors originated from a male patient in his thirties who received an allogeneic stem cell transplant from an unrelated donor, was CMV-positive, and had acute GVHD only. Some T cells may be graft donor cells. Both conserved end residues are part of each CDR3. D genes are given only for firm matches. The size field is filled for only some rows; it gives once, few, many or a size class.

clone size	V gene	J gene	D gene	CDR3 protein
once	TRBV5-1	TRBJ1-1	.	CASTPGQNTEAFF
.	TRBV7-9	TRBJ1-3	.	CASSLQNSGNTIYF
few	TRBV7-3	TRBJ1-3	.	CASSANRGSGNTIYF
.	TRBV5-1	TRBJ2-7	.	CASRTGTSNSYEQYF
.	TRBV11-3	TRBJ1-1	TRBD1	CASSRDRTNTEAFF
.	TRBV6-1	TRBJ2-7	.	CASSAPQGPRREQYF
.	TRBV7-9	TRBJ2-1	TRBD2	CASSSYSGTSGVYNEQFF
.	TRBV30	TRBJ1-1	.	CAWSVRLPNTEAFF
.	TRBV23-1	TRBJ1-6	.	CASSLFDSLRRNSPLHF
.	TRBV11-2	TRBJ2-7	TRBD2	CASSSGREGLYEQYF
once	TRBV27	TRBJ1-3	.	CASSFGQGNTIYF